These 29 T cell receptor beta chains originate from one sample sequenced in a study of Graves' ophthalmopathy and Graves' hyperthyroidism. TCR beta CDR3 regions were amplified from RNA transcripts. An opening RT-PCR round employed HTBI primers and preceded a second-round multiplex PCR. TCRdb itself ran the multiplex PCR reads through MiXCR, one entry per CDR3 protein. The sample lists approximately 700,000 distinct CDR3 sequences, 40% occurring once. Material: peripheral blood. The receptors stem from an adult man with Graves' ophthalmopathy.

This clonotype was observed at least ten times. The chain is built from TRBV5-1 and TRBJ1-2; D uncertain. This CDR3 is 13 amino acids long. Germline assignment: CDR1 SGHRS and CDR2 YFSETQ. Trimming removed 0 bases from V and 6 bases from J, with 9 bases in between. The CDR3 here is CASSLESGNGYTF. The CDR3 region has the DNA TGCGCCAGCAGCTTGGAGTCCGGGAATGGCTACACCTTC.

This clonotype was counted many times. The chain joins TRBV7-9 to TRBJ1-2, with D perhaps matching TRBD1 (5 bases). Deletions cut 1 base from V and 6 bases from J, with 12 bases between. Germline assignment: CDR1 SEHNR and CDR2 FQNEAQ (reference sequence). The CDR3 extends over 14 amino acids. DNA of the CDR3: TGTGCCAGCAGCTTAGTAATGAGGGGAGATGGCTACACCTTC. As protein: CASSLVMRGDGYTF. Filled out from reference TRBV7-9 and TRBJ1-2, the complete variable domain reads DTGVSQNPRHKITKRGQNVTFRCDPISEHNRLYWYRQTLGQGPEFLTYFQNEAQLEKSRLLSDRFSAERPKGSFSTLEIQRTEQGDSAMYLCASSLVMRGDGYTFGSGTRLTVV.

There are many counts of this clonotype. The chain recombines TRBV9 with TRBJ2-5; 8 bases are a match to TRBD1. V was pared by 4 bases and J by 3 bases, with 11 bases of the junction left unmatched. The CDR3 consists of 16 residues. CDR1 and CDR2 from the germline V gene are SGDLS and YYNGEE. DNA of the CDR3: TGTGCCAGCAGCTCAGACCAGGGGGCTGTGGAAGAGACCCAGTACTTC. Its protein is CASSSDQGAVEETQYF.

This sequence joins TRBV19 and TRBJ1-2, with 8 bases identical to TRBD1. The V gene end was trimmed by 2 bases and the J gene end by 4 bases; junction bases not matched to a gene: 6. The CDR3 has 15 amino acids. Germline-derived CDR1 and CDR2 are LNHDA and SQIVND (reference sequence). Here the CDR3 reads CASSINRGTGYGYTF. In nucleotides, the CDR3 is TGTGCCAGTAGTATAAACCGAGGGACAGGCTATGGCTACACCTTC. The full variable domain, in which reference TRBV19 and TRBJ1-2 provide the parts outside the CDR3, is DGGITQSPKYLFRKEGQNVTLSCEQNLNHDAMYWYRQDPGQGLRLIYYSQIVNDFQKGDIAEGYSVSREKKESFPLTVTSAQKNPTAFYLCASSINRGTGYGYTFGSGTRLTVV.

This clonotype occurred a few times. The chain recombines TRBV11-2 with TRBJ2-2; unclear D gene. V was clipped by 0 bases and J by 6 bases, with 11 bases between them. CDR3 length: 15 residues. Germline V gene data show CDR1 as SGHAT and CDR2 as FQNNGV. CDR3: CASSLDFGRPGELFF. CDR3 DNA: TGTGCCAGCAGCTTAGATTTCGGGCGGCCCGGGGAGCTGTTTTTT.

The chain carries TRBV7-9 and TRBJ2-3; no reliable D call. The CDR3 length is 13 residues. The V end lost 2 bases, the J end lost 2 bases, and 5 bases lay between the germline ends. In germline, CDR1 is SEHNR, CDR2 FQNEAQ (reference sequence). The CDR3, as DNA: TGTGCCAGCAGCTTATACTCCACAGATACGCAGTATTTT. This codes for CASSLYSTDTQYF.

The V call is TRBV6-5, the J call TRBJ1-2; D unresolved. CDR3 length: 13 amino acids. Germline loops: CDR1 MNHEY, CDR2 SVGAGI. V lost 6 bases and J 4 bases, leaving 12 bases between the germline ends. The DNA for the CDR3 is TGTGCCAGCAGGTCCGGGGTCGGCTATGGCTACACCTTC. Translated: CASRSGVGYGYTF.

This sequence joins TRBV7-3 and TRBJ2-5; D gene ambiguous. Germline lookup yields CDR1 SGHTA and CDR2 FQGTGA. The CDR3 contains 10 residues. The CDR3 spells CASLQETQYF. DNA of the CDR3: TGTGCTAGTCTCCAAGAGACCCAGTACTTC.

About this clonotype: A much larger clone lies one base from this, so it may be a read error. The rearrangement uses TRBV2 and TRBJ1-1; no firm D call. The V gene lost 5 bases and the J gene lost 3 bases, with 13 bases spanning the gap. The CDR3 runs to 14 residues. Germline V lookup: CDR1 SNHLY, CDR2 FYNNEI. CDR3 in amino acids: CASSPSTGYTEAFF. The CDR3 coding sequence is TGTGCCAGCAGTCCATCGACGGGCTACACTGAAGCTTTCTTT.

This clonotype was picked up many times. The rearrangement uses TRBV10-3 and TRBJ1-4; D is perhaps TRBD1 (5 bases). The V end was cut by 2 bases, the J end by 10 bases, with 8 bases between. The CDR3 is made up of 12 amino acids. The germline CDR1 and CDR2 sequences are ENHRY and SYGVKD. In DNA, the CDR3 is TGTGCCATCAGTGAGACCCAGGGAAAACTGTTTTTT. Translated: CAISETQGKLFF.

This clonotype appeared many times. V usage is TRBV19 and J usage is TRBJ1-2, with unresolved D. V lost 5 bases and J lost 4, with 17 bases in between. The CDR3 runs 15 residues. In germline, CDR1 is LNHDA, CDR2 SQIVND (reference sequence). CDR3 DNA sequence: TGTGCCAGTAGTGCACCCCCCGGTCGCTTCTATGGCTACACCTTC. Protein product: CASSAPPGRFYGYTF. The variable domain in full, completed from reference TRBV19 and TRBJ1-2, reads DGGITQSPKYLFRKEGQNVTLSCEQNLNHDAMYWYRQDPGQGLRLIYYSQIVNDFQKGDIAEGYSVSREKKESFPLTVTSAQKNPTAFYLCASSAPPGRFYGYTFGSGTRLTVV.

This clonotype has at least ten counts. The chain carries TRBV5-1 and TRBJ1-2; D call uncertain. This CDR3 comprises 15 residues. V was pared by 1 base and J by 0 bases, with 10 bases between. CDR1 and CDR2 from the germline V gene are SGHRS and YFSETQ. Written as DNA, the CDR3 is TGCGCCAGCAGCTTGAACAGTAGGACTAACTATGGCTACACCTTC. It translates to CASSLNSRTNYGYTF.

This clonotype has more than one count but fewer than ten. This chain joins TRBV9 and TRBJ1-4; 9 bases map to TRBD1. V lost 4 bases to trimming and J lost 5 bases; unmatched junction nucleotides: 12. The CDR3 is 17 amino acids. Germline values: CDR1 SGDLS, CDR2 YYNGEE. In DNA form, the CDR3 reads TGTGCCAGCAGCCCCACCTCAACGGGACAGGGAAATGAAAAACTGTTTTTT. It yields the protein CASSPTSTGQGNEKLFF.

This clonotype has ten or more counts. The V gene is TRBV7-8, the J gene TRBJ1-1; D not resolved. The germline gives CDR1 SGHVS, CDR2 FQNEAQ. Deletions cut 0 bases from V and 5 bases from J, with 10 bases between. This CDR3 region has 14 residues. The CDR3 DNA reads TGTGCCAGCAGCTTAGCGCCGGGGTTGACTGAAGCTTTCTTT. This sequence encodes CASSLAPGLTEAFF.

The sample holds a few counts of this clonotype. DNA for the CDR3: TGTGCCAGCAGTTTATCGGCGAGACACCTCACCGGGGAGCTGTTTTTT. This gives the protein CASSLSARHLTGELFF. The gene calls are TRBV7-9 and TRBJ2-2; D not resolved. Trimming removed 6 bases from V and 4 bases from J, with 18 bases in between. The CDR3 loop spans 16 amino acids. Germline CDR1 reads SEHNR; CDR2 reads FQNEAQ (reference sequence).

The V and J genes are TRBV7-6 and TRBJ2-5; 8 bases fit TRBD1. The DNA end is a closer match to TRBJ2-1, so the J assignment may be wrong. Per germline, CDR1 SGHVS and CDR2 FNYEAQ. This CDR3 has 15 amino acids. CDR3 nucleotides: TGTGCCAGCAGCGTAGACAGGGGCAGTTACAATGAGCAGTTCTTC. Amino acids: CASSVDRGSYNEQFF.

The chain couples TRBV4-3 to TRBJ1-4; maybe TRBD1 (5 bases). CDR3 length equals 16 residues. The V end lost 0 bases, the J end lost 6 bases, and 14 bases lay between the germline ends. Looked up from germline, CDR1 is LGHNA and CDR2 is YSLEER. The CDR3 nucleotides are TGCGCCAGCAGCCAAGATCGGGGGAGATCTGATGAAAAACTGTTTTTT. Translation: CASSQDRGRSDEKLFF.

The chain links TRBV25-1 to TRBJ2-2; the D gene is possibly TRBD1 (6 bases). The CDR3 sequence is 15 residues long. V gave up 6 bases and J gave up 5 bases, with 16 bases separating them. From germline, CDR1 is MGHDK and CDR2 SYGVNS. The CDR3 bases are TGTGCCAGCAGCGAAACAGGGATTCAGACCGGGGAGCTGTTTTTT. It specifies CASSETGIQTGELFF.

The chain joins TRBV29-1 to TRBJ1-2; unclear D gene. Germline values: CDR1 SQVTM, CDR2 ANQGSEA. This CDR3 comprises 12 residues. Deletions cut 4 bases from V and 4 bases from J, with 10 bases between. CDR3 DNA: TGCAGCGTTGCCGGGGTGGGCTATGGCTACACCTTC. Its translation is CSVAGVGYGYTF.

The chain combines TRBV7-2 with TRBJ2-2, with 9 bases matching TRBD2. This CDR3 contains 15 residues. With V trimmed by 6 bases and J by 1 base, 3 bases remained unmatched. Per germline, CDR1 SGHTA and CDR2 FQGNSA. This chain's CDR3 is CASSRLAVNTGELFF. In DNA form, the CDR3 reads TGTGCCAGCAGTCGACTAGCGGTGAACACCGGGGAGCTGTTTTTT.

This clonotype was found a few times. CDR3 coding DNA: TGTGCCAGCAGCCGTACTATCGGGACCCTTGGCTACGAGCAGTACTTC. This sequence encodes CASSRTIGTLGYEQYF. This chain connects TRBV11-2 to TRBJ2-7; D assignment may be TRBD1 or TRBD2 (5 bases each). Germline CDR1 is SGHAT and CDR2 is FQNNGV. This CDR3 is 16 amino acids long. Trimming took 5 bases from V and 3 from J, leaving 20 bases between them.

This clonotype was recorded at least ten times. The V call is TRBV2, the J call TRBJ1-1, with D unresolved. The CDR3 consists of 14 residues. The germline V gene encodes CDR1 SNHLY and CDR2 FYNNEI. The V gene lost 6 bases and the J gene lost 1 base, with 12 bases spanning the gap. The CDR3 loop is CASSFSRGNTEAFF. CDR3 DNA: TGTGCCAGCAGCTTTTCGCGGGGGAACACTGAAGCTTTCTTT.

This chain joins TRBV25-1 and TRBJ1-2, with unresolved D. The CDR3 sequence is 11 residues long. V shed 5 bases and J shed 6 bases, with 7 bases lying between them. Germline CDR1 MGHDK, CDR2 SYGVNS. The CDR3 loop is CASSFKDGYTF. The CDR3 DNA sequence: TGTGCCAGCAGTTTCAAGGATGGCTACACCTTC.

The rearrangement links TRBV6-5 to TRBJ1-6; D unresolved. The CDR3 extends over 12 amino acids. Germline lookup yields CDR1 MNHEY and CDR2 SVGAGI. V lost 7 bases, J lost 7 bases, and 8 bases lay in between. The CDR3 protein is CASNDGNSPLHF. For the CDR3, the DNA is TGTGCCAGCAACGACGGGAATTCACCCCTCCACTTT.

The chain employs TRBV28 and TRBJ2-5; 14 bases agree with TRBD2. This CDR3 has 17 amino acids. From germline, CDR1 is MDHEN and CDR2 SYDVKM. V dropped 5 bases and J dropped 6; count of bases not matched to a gene: 11. In nucleotides, the CDR3 is TGTGCCAGCAGTACCCCCGGGACTAGCGGGAGCGGGAAGACCCAGTACTTC. Protein product: CASSTPGTSGSGKTQYF.

This clonotype showed up just a few times. The chain uses TRBV6-1 and TRBJ1-5, with D perhaps matching TRBD1 (5 bases). V lost 5 bases to trimming and J lost 1 base, with 15 bases between them. The CDR3 has 16 amino acids. Looked up from germline, CDR1 is MNHNS and CDR2 is SASEGT. The CDR3 coding sequence is TGTGCCAGCAGTACCTTAAGGGGCCGGAGCAATCAGCCCCAGCATTTT. It yields the protein CASSTLRGRSNQPQHF.

This clonotype was detected ten times or more. This chain links TRBV20-1 with TRBJ1-5; D call uncertain. The CDR3 has 12 residues. Trimming removed 5 bases at V and 5 bases at J, with 10 bases between. The germline CDR1 and CDR2 sequences are DFQATT and SNEGSKA (reference sequence). CDR3 sequence reads: CSASDTYQPQHF. In DNA form, the CDR3 reads TGCAGTGCTTCAGACACCTATCAGCCCCAGCATTTT.

This clonotype was observed at least ten times. This chain uses TRBV7-2 with TRBJ2-5; weak D call: TRBD2 (6 bases). The V and J ends lost 1 base and 5 bases respectively, with 11 bases between them. The CDR3 contains 14 residues. CDR1 SGHTA and CDR2 FQGNSA come from the germline V gene. In nucleotides, the CDR3 is TGTGCCAGCAGCTTAGTCGGTGGGGGGGAGACCCAGTACTTC. This encodes CASSLVGGGETQYF.

This clonotype was found a few times. The chain employs TRBV19 and TRBJ1-1; 7 nucleotides agree with TRBD1. This CDR3 spans 13 amino acids. Germline V gives CDR1 LNHDA, CDR2 SQIVND (reference sequence). Trimming at V came to 5 bases and at J to 8 bases, leaving 8 bases not matched to a gene. The CDR3 loop is CASSVNLDREAFF. As DNA, the CDR3 is TGTGCCAGTAGTGTCAACTTGGACAGGGAAGCTTTCTTT.